Reported below is one T cell receptor beta chain. Its antigen remains undetermined. Base qualities are missing; no much larger clone stands one base away. Counted from cysteine to phenylalanine, this CDR3 has 15 amino acids. Only the CDR3 DNA is retained, 45 bases long and in frame from the first base. The V and J ends are trimmed by 4 bases and 3 bases, leaving 14 bases between them. Looking up the germline V gene yields CDR1 SGHDT and CDR2 YYEEEE. These data belong to a study of cytomegalovirus exposure and HLA in healthy donors (dated by TCRdb to about 2017). A note on the overall study: An earlier analysis of roughly 570 of the donors reported around 280 Gb of sequence data and around 110 million unique TCR beta sequences obtained from around 190 million T cells. An early release covering roughly 580 HLA-typed donors comprised approximately 290 gigabases of sequencing data and around 85 million unique TCR sequences. Of the 300 to 450 genotyped donors, 80% to 90% were placed in the genetic ancestry cluster associated with self-reported Caucasian donors. The study aimed to test whether cataloging public T cell receptors could reveal signatures of past pathogen exposure. The T cell repertoires of 666 subjects were profiled by immunosequencing and related to cytomegalovirus serostatus. A separate validation cohort of more than 100 different subjects was used in addition to the roughly 700-subject first cohort. High-throughput TCR immunosequencing, statistical association of individual TCRs with disease status, and machine learning were combined to predict cytomegalovirus infection status. A later analysis re-analyzed previously published TCR beta repertoires from about 730 donors and added high-resolution HLA genotyping to study TCR occurrence patterns. The later analysis used no new phenotypic data to find candidate immune exposures, relying instead on TCR beta sequences and their occurrence across donors. An earlier analysis of 587 of the donors used high-throughput TCR beta sequencing to judge whether each TCR beta V gene segment behaved as functional or pseudogenic. Donor age, sex, ethnicity and CMV serostatus were compiled alongside the repertoire data. Genome-wide SNP genotypes for about 65% of the 666 donors were used in a later genetic analysis, which treated that subset as a discovery cohort. Every repertoire in the discovery cohort had been generated on one and the same sequencing platform. Class I and class II HLA loci were covered by the typing at four-digit resolution. The number of donors typed differed by locus, with roughly 629-640 for A, B, C, DRB1 and DQB1, around 520 for DQA1, 600 to 610 for DPA1, and around 430 for DPB1. Several DR-DQ haplotypes were handled as single units for association and clustering because linkage in the cohort was strong. On average, roughly 240,000 unique TCR beta nucleotide sequences were sequenced per donor among a few hundred genotyped donors of the cohort, with roughly 20% of those sequences being non-productive.

Libraries were constructed by the immunoSEQ multiplex PCR assay. For the multiplex PCR, a mixture combining 60 forward primers for TCR Vbeta segments and 13 reverse primers for TCR Jbeta segments was used. Amplification of the CDR3 region of rearranged TCR beta genes was performed with a multiplex PCR assay on genomic DNA. The Illumina HiSeq System was used to sequence the amplified TCR beta libraries as 87-base-pair reads. The original methods were these. A later analysis counted tens of millions of unique TCR beta chains across the roughly 700 repertoires, and about 10 million of these chains were shared by at least two donors. To remove PCR and sequencing errors, raw reads were error-corrected and collapsed into unique sequences using a nearest-neighbor algorithm that merged closely related sequences. To assign V, D and J gene segments, CDR3 sequences were aligned to IMGT reference sequences. For a sequence to be retained, a match of at least six nucleotides to both a V gene segment and a J gene segment was required. Rearrangements were called productive when the CDR3 lacked stop codons and stayed in frame with V and J; all others were non-productive. CDR3 was defined according to IMGT convention as the region running from the second conserved V-encoded cysteine to the conserved J-encoded phenylalanine. The earlier analysis of approximately 500 of the donors excluded sequences that lacked an unambiguous match to a single V gene segment. An earlier analysis of fewer than 750 of the donors classified V segments as functional when productive rearrangements were above 56.7% and as segregating when the standard deviation between donors was above 5%. To diagnose cytomegalovirus status from the catalog of TCR beta chain sequences, a statistical classification framework was built. V and J gene assignment, in a later analysis, came from comparing TCR nucleotide sequences with IMGT/GENE-DB human TR gene sequences. A later analysis assigned CDR3 sequences and most-parsimonious VDJ recombination scenarios with the TCRdist pipeline. In a later analysis, each TCR beta chain was defined by its CDR3 amino acid sequence together with its V-gene family, and reads without a unique V-gene family were excluded. A later analysis removed 600 or so highly shared, low-generation-probability nucleotide sequences to deal with suspected cross-contamination and a sequencing artifact. In a later analysis, a clonal expansion index was calculated for each public chain from normalized within-repertoire ranks of inferred template counts. A later analysis computed generation probabilities with a VDJ recombination model fitted to out-of-frame rearrangements, and checked the results against IGoR. A later analysis scored TCR-TCR, TCR-HLA and TCR-CMV co-occurrence with hypergeometric tests, applying a repertoire-size bias correction to TCR pairs. A later analysis estimated false discovery rates by permuting HLA or CMV assignments 20 times. In a later analysis, co-occurring TCRs were grouped using DBSCAN, and TCRdist sequence similarity was added for clustering within HLA-allele-positive subsets. Co-occurrence clustering excluded repertoires with fewer than 30,000 or more than 120,000 public chains, plus five with anomalous nucleotide sharing. The table comes from immuneACCESS by way of TCRdb, which keeps in-frame sequences with V and J called. Part of the clones is missing from these tables; in studies checked, under half for an unresolved V gene and the rest for unknown reasons. V and J calls and clone size are given by that table; D and trimming were obtained from the DNA. The sample yields under 150,000 clones; 80% were counted once. The top ten constitute approximately 6.3% of the sample.

The cohort consisted of 670 or so healthy bone marrow donors. At the time of sampling, all cohort members were nominally healthy, though unrecorded immune exposures were likely present. The donor tested CMV seropositive, placing the donor among the 289 seropositive members of the cohort. A peripheral blood sample was provided by each donor, and peripheral blood mononuclear cells were used for TCR beta sequencing. The Qiagen DNeasy Blood Extraction Kit was used to extract genomic DNA from the blood cell samples. Results and caveats for the whole study, not just this receptor: The only immune exposure information available for the cohort was CMV serostatus. The classifier was reported to diagnose cytomegalovirus status with high specificity and sensitivity in both the original cohort and the validation cohort. Roughly uniform sequencing depth across donors was assumed in presence/absence analyses, although this assumption may not hold. In a later analysis, HLA-associated TCR beta chains were found to be more clonally expanded and to have lower generation probabilities than equally common non-associated chains. According to a later genetic analysis, donors in an Asian-associated ancestry cluster had fewer N-insertions in productive TCRs than the approximately 650-donor mean. A later analysis found that TCR association rates varied across HLA loci, with DRB1 alleles showing the most associated TCRs and HLA-C alleles the fewest. Assigning TCR associations to individual alleles was difficult when HLA alleles, especially DR and DQ, strongly co-occurred. Because counts were too low, roughly 16 rarely observed V segments, including chromosome 9 orphons, were excluded from the earlier analysis of 587 of the donors. In vitro tests confirmed that a few of the cytomegalovirus-associated TCR beta chains recognize cytomegalovirus antigens. The authors suggested that the approach could potentially be generalized to other disease states and immunological phenotypes. Most CMV-associated TCR beta chains appeared to be HLA-restricted in a later analysis, and the HLA associations seemed to be driven largely by CMV exposure. According to a later analysis, parvovirus B19, influenza, CMV and Epstein-Barr virus appeared linked to several top co-occurrence clusters. HLA typing was unavailable for some donors at each locus, so association tests used only the typed subset. Most TCR sequences were observed very rarely across donors, whereas some public TCRs were present in many individuals. In an earlier analysis of 587 of the donors, most TCR beta V segments were observed in productive rearrangements about 90% or about 30% of the time, broadly matching IMGT annotations. Correlated functional status among segregating V segments might reflect linkage disequilibrium, but an unknown experimental factor could not be ruled out. A further reported finding was that TCR beta sequences accurately predicted the HLA-A and HLA-B alleles for most subjects in the first cohort. Some IMGT-functional V segments, including TRBV6-2 and TRBV6-3, could not be told apart with the 87-base-pair reads, so those segments were excluded. This cohort had only TCR beta chains sequenced, and the lack of alpha or paired-chain data limited which features could be detected. The study gave a list of under 200 TCR beta chains associated with cytomegalovirus. The sequencing pipeline was judged likely to have produced a cluster of highly shared sequence variants as a technical artifact. At a false discovery rate of 0.05, a later analysis linked around 17,000 TCR beta sequences to specific HLA alleles. V-gene and J-gene trimming of TCR beta chains was associated with a missense DCLRE1C variant in a later genetic analysis, and the association was replicated in an independent cohort.

Sequenced: PBMCs. This receptor chain uses TRBV5-6 and TRBJ2-1, and perhaps TRBD1 as D gene, on 6 matching bases. This TCR was sampled from a man between 35 and 55 years old in good health and CMV-seropositive. This receptor has the CDR3 CASSQGQQGYNEQFF. The DNA sequence reads TGTGCCAGCAGCCAAGGACAACAGGGCTACAATGAGCAGTTCTTC.